A single sample is the source of the 8 T cell receptor beta chains below, sequenced in a study of shared clonotypes between healthy human individuals. The repertoire was sequenced with immunoSEQ multiplex PCR; TCRdb's copy has only in-frame clones and lacks some. The sample shows about 99,000 clones, around half of them seen only once. The sample consisted of PBMCs. All receptors come from a woman in her thirties or forties in good health. Some clones in this sample may be carry-over from other donors' samples.

This clone is medium-sized within its sample. V usage is TRBV15 and J usage is TRBJ1-4; 12 bases are a match to TRBD1. Germline CDR1 and CDR2: LNHNV and YYDKDF (reference sequence). This CDR3 has 16 amino acids. With V trimmed by 0 bases and J by 7 bases, 3 bases remained unmatched. CDR3 region: CATSRDSGQGAEKLFF. The CDR3 region has the DNA TGTGCCACCAGCAGAGATTCGGGACAGGGGGCTGAAAAACTGTTTTTT. Based on the CDR3 plus reference TRBV15 and TRBJ1-4, the full variable domain is DAMVIQNPRYQVTQFGKPVTLSCSQTLNHNVMYWYQQKSSQAPKLLFHYYDKDFNNEADTPDNFQSRRPNTSFCFLDIRSPGLGDTAMYLCATSRDSGQGAEKLFFGSGTQLSVL.

Regarding this clone: This likely stems from a read error, as it lies one base from a far larger clone. The chain links TRBV29-1 to TRBJ2-5; maybe TRBD2 (6 bases). This CDR3 has 11 amino acids. V lost 7 bases to trimming and J lost 7 bases, with 13 bases between them. Germline V gene lookup returns CDR1 SQVTM and CDR2 ANQGSEA. The CDR3 loop reads CSADMEGTQYF. CDR3 DNA: TGCAGCGCCGACATGGAGGGGACCCAGTACTTC. Based on the CDR3 plus reference TRBV29-1 and TRBJ2-5, the full variable domain is SAVISQKPSRDICQRGTSLTIQCQVDSQVTMMFWYRQQPGQSLTLIATANQGSEATYESGFVIDKFPISRPNLTFSTLTVSNMSPEDSSIYLCSADMEGTQYFGPGTRLLVL.

Turning to this clone: This sample includes further DNA sequences coding for the same CDR3. The gene calls are TRBV30 and TRBJ1-3; the D gene is possibly TRBD1 (5 bases). This CDR3 region has 14 residues. V was pared by 0 bases and J by 2 bases, with 8 bases between. Germline CDR1 and CDR2: GTSNPN and SVGIG (reference sequence). The CDR3 here is CAWSVGGAGNTIYF. The CDR3 region has the DNA TGTGCCTGGAGTGTGGGAGGGGCTGGAAACACCATATATTTT.

The chain combines TRBV6-5 with TRBJ2-7; the match to TRBD1 covers 9 bases. The CDR3 spans 15 residues. Germline lookup yields CDR1 MNHEY and CDR2 SVGAGI. The J segment lost 0 bases and the V segment lost 2 bases, leaving 2 bases of the junction unmatched. CDR3 coding DNA: TGTGCCAGCAGTTACCGACAGGGGGGCTCCTACGAGCAGTACTTC. Translating it yields CASSYRQGGSYEQYF.

V and J are TRBV15 and TRBJ2-3; 7 nucleotides line up with TRBD1. The J segment lost 0 bases and the V segment lost 1 base, leaving 7 bases of the junction unmatched. Germline CDR1 and CDR2: LNHNV and YYDKDF (reference sequence). The CDR3 consists of 17 residues. CDR3 amino acids: CATSRGTGTASTDTQYF. The CDR3 DNA sequence: TGTGCCACCAGCAGAGGGACCGGGACAGCAAGCACAGATACGCAGTATTTT.

The chain joins TRBV28 to TRBJ1-2, with TRBD1 as a possible D gene (5 bases). This CDR3 has 14 residues. Germline V gene sequence: CDR1 MDHEN, CDR2 SYDVKM. V was clipped by 3 bases and J by 8 bases, with 16 bases between them. The CDR3 protein is CASSFLRGRRGYTF. CDR3 coding DNA: TGTGCCAGCAGTTTCCTCCGGGGCCGGCGGGGCTACACCTTC.

This sequence joins TRBV18 and TRBJ1-1; D is unresolved. Trimming shortened V by 3 bases and J by 0 bases, and 11 bases separated the two germline ends. CDR1 and CDR2 (germline): KGHSH, LQKENI. The CDR3 is 15 residues long. The CDR3 is CASSPWAELNTEAFF. In nucleotides, the CDR3 is TGTGCCAGCTCACCCTGGGCAGAACTGAACACTGAAGCTTTCTTT.

This clone has a single count. The chain is built from TRBV30 and TRBJ2-5; 7 bases map to TRBD2. This CDR3 contains 15 residues. The trim removed 4 bases at V and 2 bases at J, leaving 10 bases unmatched. Germline assignment: CDR1 GTSNPN and CDR2 SVGIG (reference sequence). CDR3 amino acids: CAWKHPGTTQETQYF. DNA of the CDR3: TGTGCCTGGAAACACCCGGGGACTACTCAAGAGACCCAGTACTTC. Using reference TRBV30 and TRBJ2-5 for the parts outside the CDR3, the full variable domain is SQTIHQWPATLVQPVGSPLSLECTVEGTSNPNLYWYRQAAGRGLQLLFYSVGIGQISSEVPQNLSASRPQDRQFILSSKKLLLSDSGFYLCAWKHPGTTQETQYFGPGTRLLVL.